Shown below are 24 T cell receptor beta chains from a single sample sequenced in a study of cytomegalovirus exposure and HLA in healthy donors. PCR involved 60 Vbeta and 13 Jbeta primers. The table came from immunoSEQ multiplex PCR; TCRdb's copy has only in-frame clones and leaves some out. The sample consists of around 200,000 clones, roughly 80% of them appearing once. The sequencing input was PBMCs. These receptors were obtained from a man aged 35-49 years in good health and CMV-seropositive.

The rearrangement joins TRBV9 to TRBJ2-7, with 8 bases identical to TRBD2. The ends lost 0 bases at V and 4 bases at J; junction bases unmatched: 3. The germline gives CDR1 SGDLS, CDR2 YYNGEE. This CDR3 is built from 14 residues. Here the CDR3 DNA reads TGTGCCAGCAGCGTAGCGGGGGGGAGGTACGAGCAGTACTTC. Protein: CASSVAGGRYEQYF.

This clone was seen only a few times. The rearrangement joins TRBV6-5 to TRBJ1-1; D may be TRBD1 (6 bases). The germline gives CDR1 MNHEY, CDR2 SVGAGI. The germline V and J ends were trimmed by 3 bases and 3 bases, with 8 bases remaining between them. The CDR3 is made up of 13 amino acids. The CDR3 sequence: CASSYQGHTEAFF. CDR3 DNA sequence: TGTGCCAGCAGTTATCAGGGGCACACTGAAGCTTTCTTT.

Only one count was recorded for this clone. This chain uses TRBV25-1 with TRBJ2-3; 7 bases match TRBD2. With 1 base clipped from V and 6 bases from J, the junction kept 4 bases outside the gene matches. This CDR3 region has 14 residues. Germline-derived CDR1 and CDR2 are MGHDK and SYGVNS. For the CDR3, the DNA is TGTGCCAGCAGTGAATTCGCGGGAGCGGATACGCAGTATTTT. Encoded protein: CASSEFAGADTQYF.

The chain combines TRBV19 with TRBJ2-1, with 9 bases lining up with TRBD1. From germline, CDR1 is LNHDA and CDR2 SQIVND (reference sequence). The ends lost 4 bases at V and 6 bases at J; junction bases unmatched: 10. The CDR3 spans 16 residues. CDR3 in DNA: TGTGCCAGTAGTACGTGGGTGGGGACAGGGACCAATGAGCAGTTCTTC. Residues: CASSTWVGTGTNEQFF.

This rearrangement joins TRBV19 to TRBJ1-4; D might be TRBD1 (5 bases). Germline V lookup: CDR1 LNHDA, CDR2 SQIVND (reference sequence). V was trimmed by 5 bases and J by 7 bases, leaving 23 bases between them. The CDR3 is 17 residues long. CDR3 DNA: TGTGCCAGTAGTCCGGTTTGGGGCACGGTGGAGGGTGAAAAACTGTTTTTT. Its translation: CASSPVWGTVEGEKLFF.

The chain uses TRBV5-1 and TRBJ2-7; 8 positions match TRBD1. CDR1 is SGHRS, CDR2 YFSETQ, per germline. V dropped 4 bases and J dropped 2; count of bases not matched to a gene: 8. The CDR3 covers 15 residues. In nucleotides, the CDR3 is TGCGCCAGCAGCCTGAACAGGGGGGATACCTACGAGCAGTACTTC. Its translation: CASSLNRGDTYEQYF.

This clone was recorded only once. A read error may account for a junction end that differs from germline. V and J are TRBV15 and TRBJ1-2, with D perhaps TRBD1 (6 bases). The CDR3 length is 15 residues. Germline V lookup: CDR1 LNHNV, CDR2 YYDKDF (reference sequence). The CDR3 DNA reads TGTGTCACCAGCCCTGCTTGGGGGCAGGGAGATGGCTACACCTTC. This encodes CVTSPAWGQGDGYTF.

This clone was detected only once. V and J are TRBV13 and TRBJ2-7; TRBD1 agrees at 7 bases. With 2 bases clipped from V and 4 bases from J, the junction kept 5 bases outside the gene matches. The germline CDR1 and CDR2 sequences are PRHDT and FYEKMQ (reference sequence). The CDR3 length is 14 residues. This chain's CDR3 is CASSLLDRPYEQYF. CDR3 DNA sequence: TGTGCCAGCAGCTTATTGGACAGGCCTTACGAGCAGTACTTC.

The CDR3 loop is CASSQGGHEQYF. CDR3 in DNA: TGTGCCAGCAGTCAGGGGGGTCACGAGCAGTACTTC. The chain couples TRBV7-3 to TRBJ2-7, with D perhaps TRBD1 (7 bases). The CDR3 has 12 residues. From germline, CDR1 is SGHTA and CDR2 FQGTGA. The V gene lost 6 bases and the J gene lost 5 bases, with 11 bases spanning the gap.

The rearrangement uses TRBV6-6 and TRBJ2-7; D perhaps matches TRBD1 (7 bases). In germline, CDR1 is MNHNY, CDR2 SVGAGI (reference sequence). There are 12 residues in the CDR3. Trimming took off 9 bases at V and 6 bases at J, with 15 bases between the two ends. CDR3 region: CASQEGAFEQYF. CDR3 in DNA: TGTGCCAGTCAGGAGGGGGCTTTCGAGCAGTACTTC.

This clone has only a few counts. The CDR3 here is CASSFQSGNTIYF. As DNA, the CDR3 is TGTGCCAGCAGCTTTCAATCCGGAAACACCATATATTTT. The rearrangement links TRBV7-2 to TRBJ1-3; D remains ambiguous. The length of the CDR3 is 13 residues. Per the germline V gene, CDR1 is SGHTA and CDR2 is FQGNSA. V was trimmed by 3 bases and J by 4 bases, leaving 7 bases between them.

This clone was counted between two and nine times. The rearrangement uses TRBV9 and TRBJ2-3, with D tentatively TRBD2 (7 bases). Germline values: CDR1 SGDLS, CDR2 YYNGEE. V gave up 4 bases and J gave up 0 bases, with 15 bases separating them. This CDR3 contains 16 residues. CDR3 nucleotides: TGTGCCAGCAGCCCAGGGGAGGGGGGTAGCACAGATACGCAGTATTTT. It translates to CASSPGEGGSTDTQYF.

The chain links TRBV9 to TRBJ1-1; TRBD1 matches 7 bases. CDR1 and CDR2 (germline): SGDLS, YYNGEE. The length of the CDR3 is 15 residues. V lost 0 bases, J lost 8 bases, and 10 bases stayed unmatched. The CDR3 loop is CASSVVGTEGREAFF. The CDR3 region has the DNA TGTGCCAGCAGCGTAGTCGGGACAGAAGGTAGGGAAGCTTTCTTT.

V usage is TRBV4-2 and J usage is TRBJ2-7; 10 nucleotides agree with TRBD2. The CDR3 runs 15 residues. Trimming at V came to 1 base and at J to 4 bases, leaving 4 bases not matched to a gene. Germline V gene lookup returns CDR1 LGHNA and CDR2 YNFKEQ. The CDR3 DNA is TGTGCCAGCAGCCAAGGGACTAGCGGAGTATACGAGCAGTACTTC. Its protein is CASSQGTSGVYEQYF.

The chain employs TRBV6-5 and TRBJ1-6; D may be TRBD1 (6 bases). This CDR3 comprises 16 residues. From germline, CDR1 is MNHEY and CDR2 SVGAGI. The ends were cut back, 0 bases at V and 3 bases at J, with 9 bases in the middle. The CDR3 here is CASSYSLDSYNSPLHF. In nucleotides, the CDR3 is TGTGCCAGCAGTTACTCCTTGGACAGCTATAATTCACCCCTCCACTTT.

V is TRBV2 and J is TRBJ1-1; D remains ambiguous. The germline gives CDR1 SNHLY, CDR2 FYNNEI. The CDR3 spans 11 residues. The V end was cut by 3 bases, the J end by 11 bases, with 10 bases between. The CDR3 loop reads CASSDPGGAFF. The DNA for the CDR3 is TGTGCCAGCAGTGACCCCGGAGGTGCTTTCTTT. Drawing the rest from reference TRBV2 and TRBJ1-1, the complete variable domain is EPEVTQTPSHQVTQMGQEVILRCVPISNHLYFYWYRQILGQKVEFLVSFYNNEISEKSEIFDDQFSVERPDGSNFTLKIRSTKLEDSAMYFCASSDPGGAFFGQGTRLTVV.

This sequence joins TRBV6-5 and TRBJ1-4, with TRBD1 identical over 10 bases. Unmatched junction bases numbered 8, after V lost 5 bases and J lost 8 bases. The germline V gene has CDR1 MNHEY and CDR2 SVGAGI. This CDR3 has 15 residues. Here the CDR3 reads CASSARQGAREKLFF. CDR3 sequence (DNA): TGTGCCAGCAGTGCGAGACAGGGGGCGCGAGAAAAACTGTTTTTT.

The chain is built from TRBV27 and TRBJ2-7; TRBD1 might be the D (5 bases). CDR1 is MNHEY and CDR2 is SMNVEV in the germline V gene (reference sequence). The CDR3 is made up of 12 amino acids. The V end lost 5 bases, the J end lost 0 bases, and 5 bases lay between the germline ends. CDR3 amino acids: CASSDSSYEQYF. CDR3 nucleotides: TGTGCCAGCAGTGACAGCTCCTACGAGCAGTACTTC.

This rearrangement joins TRBV15 to TRBJ2-5, with 9 positions matching TRBD1. Germline CDR1 is LNHNV and CDR2 is YYDKDF (reference sequence). J lost 1 base, V lost 1 base, and 1 base had no gene match. The CDR3 sequence is 15 residues long. The CDR3 nucleotides read TGTGCCACCAGCAGAGCGACAGGGGGCCAAGAGACCCAGTACTTC. Protein: CATSRATGGQETQYF.

The chain employs TRBV18 and TRBJ2-7; 8 bases are shared with TRBD1. This CDR3 region has 15 residues. With 4 bases clipped from V and 6 bases from J, the junction kept 11 bases outside the gene matches. The germline V gene encodes CDR1 KGHSH and CDR2 LQKENI. In DNA, the CDR3 is TGTGCCAGCTCACGGGACGGGCAGGGGGCCTCCGAGCAGTACTTC. This sequence encodes CASSRDGQGASEQYF.

V is TRBV27 and J is TRBJ1-2, with TRBD1 identical over 7 bases. CDR1 and CDR2 from the germline V gene are MNHEY and SMNVEV (reference sequence). V gave up 6 bases and J gave up 4 bases; unmatched junction bases: 11. This CDR3 spans 15 amino acids. CDR3 coding DNA: TGTGCCAGCAGGTGGGGGACAGACTCCGGCTATGGCTACACCTTC. It translates to CASRWGTDSGYGYTF.

The J gene is TRBJ2-5, the V gene TRBV5-4; weak D call: TRBD2 (6 bases). The CDR3 has 17 amino acids. The germline gives CDR1 SGHNT, CDR2 YYREEE (reference sequence). Trimming left V 4 bases short and J 4 bases short, with 23 bases between. The CDR3 sequence is CASSVGDRRDVGETQYF. The CDR3 nucleotides are TGTGCCAGCAGCGTGGGGGATAGGAGGGACGTGGGAGAGACCCAGTACTTC.

The genes are TRBV5-1 and TRBJ2-2; D is perhaps TRBD2 (6 bases). Germline V lookup: CDR1 SGHRS, CDR2 YFSETQ. This CDR3 spans 14 amino acids. The ends were cut back, 0 bases at V and 6 bases at J, with 9 bases in the middle. Here the CDR3 DNA reads TGCGCCAGCAGCTTGGCCAGGGAGGCCGGGGAGCTGTTTTTT. This sequence encodes CASSLAREAGELFF.

Note on this clone: Mismatch with germline at one junction end may stem from a read error. The chain joins TRBV7-9 to TRBJ2-7, with 9 bases fitting TRBD1. Germline V gene sequence: CDR1 SEHNR, CDR2 FQNEAQ (reference sequence). This CDR3 has 14 amino acids. The CDR3, as DNA: TGTTCCAGCAGCATCGGGACAGGGCCCTACGAGCAGTACTTC. This translates into CSSSIGTGPYEQYF.